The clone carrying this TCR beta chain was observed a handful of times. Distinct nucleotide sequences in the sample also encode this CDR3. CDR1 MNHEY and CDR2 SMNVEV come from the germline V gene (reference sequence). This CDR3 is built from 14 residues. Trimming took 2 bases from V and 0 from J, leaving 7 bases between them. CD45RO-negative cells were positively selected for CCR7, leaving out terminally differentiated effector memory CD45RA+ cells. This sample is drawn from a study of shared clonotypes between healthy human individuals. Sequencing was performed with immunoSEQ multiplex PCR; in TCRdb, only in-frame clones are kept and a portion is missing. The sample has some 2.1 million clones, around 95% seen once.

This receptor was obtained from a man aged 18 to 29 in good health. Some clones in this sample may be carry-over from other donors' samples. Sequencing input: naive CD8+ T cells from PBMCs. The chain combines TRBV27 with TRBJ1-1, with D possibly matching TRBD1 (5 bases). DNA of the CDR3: TGTGCCAGCAGTTTAGCAGGGTTGAACACTGAAGCTTTCTTT. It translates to CASSLAGLNTEAFF.